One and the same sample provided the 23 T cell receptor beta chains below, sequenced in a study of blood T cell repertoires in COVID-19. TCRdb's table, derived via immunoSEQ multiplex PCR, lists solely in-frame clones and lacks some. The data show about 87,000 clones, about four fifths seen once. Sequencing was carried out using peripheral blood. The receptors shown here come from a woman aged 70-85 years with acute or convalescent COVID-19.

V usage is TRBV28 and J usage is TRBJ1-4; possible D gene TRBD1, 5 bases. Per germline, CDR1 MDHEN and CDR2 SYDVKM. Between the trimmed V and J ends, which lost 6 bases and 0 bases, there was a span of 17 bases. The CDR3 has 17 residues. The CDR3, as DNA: TGTGCCAGCAGCTCACCCGGGACTCCCGCAACTAATGAAAAACTGTTTTTT. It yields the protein CASSSPGTPATNEKLFF.

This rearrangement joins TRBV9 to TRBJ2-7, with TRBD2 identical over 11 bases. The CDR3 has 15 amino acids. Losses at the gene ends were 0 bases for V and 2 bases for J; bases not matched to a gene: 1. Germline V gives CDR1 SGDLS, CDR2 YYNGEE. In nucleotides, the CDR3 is TGTGCCAGCAGCGTAGAACTAGCGGGGGCCTACGAGCAGTACTTC. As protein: CASSVELAGAYEQYF.

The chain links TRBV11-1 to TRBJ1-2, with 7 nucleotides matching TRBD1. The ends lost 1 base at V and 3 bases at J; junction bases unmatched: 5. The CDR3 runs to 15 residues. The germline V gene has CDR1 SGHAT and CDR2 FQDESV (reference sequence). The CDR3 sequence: CASSLGTGAYYGYTF. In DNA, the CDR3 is TGTGCCAGCAGCTTAGGCACAGGGGCCTACTATGGCTACACCTTC.

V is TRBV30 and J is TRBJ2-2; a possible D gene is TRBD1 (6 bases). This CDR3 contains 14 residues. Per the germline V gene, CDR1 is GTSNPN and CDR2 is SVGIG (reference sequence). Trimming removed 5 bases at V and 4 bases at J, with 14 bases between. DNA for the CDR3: TGTGCCTGGCAACAGGGTGTAGGCACCGGGGAGCTGTTTTTT. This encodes CAWQQGVGTGELFF.

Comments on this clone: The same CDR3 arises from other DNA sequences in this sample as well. The CDR3 nucleotides read TGTGCCAGCAGGAAACAGGGTGAAGCTTTCTTT. Translation: CASRKQGEAFF. The chain links TRBV12-3 or TRBV12-4 to TRBJ1-1, with a tentative D call TRBD1 (6 bases). V lost 6 bases, J lost 7 bases, and 9 bases lay in between. This CDR3 comprises 11 residues.

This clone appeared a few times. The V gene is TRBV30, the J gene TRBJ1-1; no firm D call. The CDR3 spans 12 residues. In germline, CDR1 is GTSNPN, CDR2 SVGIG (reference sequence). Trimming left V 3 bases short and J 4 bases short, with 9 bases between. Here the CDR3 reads CAWRLPSTEAFF. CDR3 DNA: TGTGCCTGGAGGCTACCGAGCACTGAAGCTTTCTTT.

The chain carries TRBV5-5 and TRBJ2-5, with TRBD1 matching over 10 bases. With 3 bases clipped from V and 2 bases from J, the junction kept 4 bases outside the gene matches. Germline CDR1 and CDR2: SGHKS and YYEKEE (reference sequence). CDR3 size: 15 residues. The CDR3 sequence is CASSWDRGGQETQYF. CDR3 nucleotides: TGTGCCAGCAGCTGGGACAGGGGAGGTCAAGAGACCCAGTACTTC.

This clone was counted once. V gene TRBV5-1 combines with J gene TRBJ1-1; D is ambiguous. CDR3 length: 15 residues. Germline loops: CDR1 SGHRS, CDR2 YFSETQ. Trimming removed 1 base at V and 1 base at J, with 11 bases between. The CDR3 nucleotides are TGCGCCAGCAGCTTGATTGCGGGAGCGAACACTGAAGCTTTCTTT. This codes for CASSLIAGANTEAFF.

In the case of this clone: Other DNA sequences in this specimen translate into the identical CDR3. The CDR3 spells CASSSYRDQPQHF. The DNA for the CDR3 is TGTGCCAGCAGCTCTTACAGGGACCAGCCCCAGCATTTT. The V gene is TRBV7-2, the J gene TRBJ1-5; maybe TRBD1 (6 bases). Germline V lookup: CDR1 SGHTA, CDR2 FQGNSA. This CDR3 has 13 amino acids. Trimming left V 4 bases short and J 7 bases short, with 11 bases between. Supplemented by reference TRBV7-2 and TRBJ1-5, the full variable domain reads GAGVSQSPSNKVTEKGKDVELRCDPISGHTALYWYRQSLGQGLEFLIYFQGNSAPDKSGLPSDRFSAERTGGSVSTLTIQRTQQEDSAVYLCASSSYRDQPQHFGDGTRLSIL.

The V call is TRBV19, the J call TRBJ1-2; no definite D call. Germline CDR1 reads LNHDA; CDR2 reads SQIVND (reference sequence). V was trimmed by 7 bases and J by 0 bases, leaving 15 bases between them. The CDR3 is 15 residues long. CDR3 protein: CASTGFIGANYGYTF. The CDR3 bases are TGTGCCAGTACGGGATTTATCGGAGCTAACTATGGCTACACCTTC.

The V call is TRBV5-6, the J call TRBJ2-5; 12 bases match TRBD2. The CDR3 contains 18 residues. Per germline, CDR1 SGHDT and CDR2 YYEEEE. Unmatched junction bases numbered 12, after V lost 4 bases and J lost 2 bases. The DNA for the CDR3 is TGTGCCAGCAGCCTGCTAGCGGGGGGGCCTATCGTTCAAGAGACCCAGTACTTC. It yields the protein CASSLLAGGPIVQETQYF. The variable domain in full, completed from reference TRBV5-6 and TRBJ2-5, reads DAGVTQSPTHLIKTRGQQVTLRCSPKSGHDTVSWYQQALGQGPQFIFQYYEEEERQRGNFPDRFSGHQFPNYSSELNVNALLLGDSALYLCASSLLAGGPIVQETQYFGPGTRLLVL.

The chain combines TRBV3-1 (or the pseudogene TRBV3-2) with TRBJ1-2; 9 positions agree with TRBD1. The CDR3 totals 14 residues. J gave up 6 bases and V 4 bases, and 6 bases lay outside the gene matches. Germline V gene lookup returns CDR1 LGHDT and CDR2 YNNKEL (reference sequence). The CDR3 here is CASSPWDREDGYTF. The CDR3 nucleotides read TGTGCCAGCAGCCCCTGGGACAGGGAGGATGGCTACACCTTC.

CDR3 protein: CARGGQGSAEAFF. CDR3 coding DNA: TGTGCCAGGGGAGGACAGGGAAGCGCTGAAGCTTTCTTT. The chain joins TRBV19 to TRBJ1-1, with TRBD1 identical over 8 bases. The CDR3 is made up of 13 amino acids. Germline CDR1 LNHDA, CDR2 SQIVND (reference sequence). With 9 bases clipped from V and 6 bases from J, the junction kept 9 bases outside the gene matches.

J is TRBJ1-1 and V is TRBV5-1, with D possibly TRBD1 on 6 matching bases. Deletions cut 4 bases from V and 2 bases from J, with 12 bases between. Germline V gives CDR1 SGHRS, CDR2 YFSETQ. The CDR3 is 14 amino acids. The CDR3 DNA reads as TGCGCCAGCAGCCTCGGGACACATAACACTGAAGCTTTCTTT. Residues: CASSLGTHNTEAFF. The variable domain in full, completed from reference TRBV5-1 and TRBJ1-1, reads KAGVTQTPRYLIKTRGQQVTLSCSPISGHRSVSWYQQTPGQGLQFLFEYFSETQRNKGNFPGRFSGRQFSNSRSEMNVSTLELGDSALYLCASSLGTHNTEAFFGQGTRLTVV.

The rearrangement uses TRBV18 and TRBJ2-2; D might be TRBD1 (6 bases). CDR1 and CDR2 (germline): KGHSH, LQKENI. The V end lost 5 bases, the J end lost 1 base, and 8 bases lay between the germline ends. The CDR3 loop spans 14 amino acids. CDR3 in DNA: TGTGCCAGCTCAGGGACACAGAACACCGGGGAGCTGTTTTTT. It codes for CASSGTQNTGELFF.

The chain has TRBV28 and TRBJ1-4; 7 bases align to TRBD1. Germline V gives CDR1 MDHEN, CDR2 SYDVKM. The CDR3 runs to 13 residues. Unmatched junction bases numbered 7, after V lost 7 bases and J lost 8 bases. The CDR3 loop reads CASTTTGVEKLFF. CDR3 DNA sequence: TGTGCCAGCACCACTACAGGGGTCGAAAAACTGTTTTTT.

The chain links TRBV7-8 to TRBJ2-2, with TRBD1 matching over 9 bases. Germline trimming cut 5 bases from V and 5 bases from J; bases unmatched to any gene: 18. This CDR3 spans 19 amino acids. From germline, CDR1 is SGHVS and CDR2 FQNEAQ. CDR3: CASSAPGIIGQGKTGELFF. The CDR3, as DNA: TGTGCCAGCAGCGCTCCTGGGATTATCGGACAGGGGAAAACCGGGGAGCTGTTTTTT.

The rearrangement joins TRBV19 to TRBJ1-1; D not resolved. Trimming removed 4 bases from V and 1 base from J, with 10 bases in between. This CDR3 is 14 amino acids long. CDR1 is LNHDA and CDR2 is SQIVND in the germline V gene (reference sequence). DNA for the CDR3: TGTGCCAGTAGTACCCCGACACCGAACACTGAAGCTTTCTTT. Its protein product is CASSTPTPNTEAFF.

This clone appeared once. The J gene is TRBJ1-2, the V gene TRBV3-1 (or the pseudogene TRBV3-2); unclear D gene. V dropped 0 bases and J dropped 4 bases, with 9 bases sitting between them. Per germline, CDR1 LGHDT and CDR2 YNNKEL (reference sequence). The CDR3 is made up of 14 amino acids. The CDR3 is CASSQEVAGYGYTF. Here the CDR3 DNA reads TGTGCCAGCAGCCAAGAGGTAGCCGGCTATGGCTACACCTTC.

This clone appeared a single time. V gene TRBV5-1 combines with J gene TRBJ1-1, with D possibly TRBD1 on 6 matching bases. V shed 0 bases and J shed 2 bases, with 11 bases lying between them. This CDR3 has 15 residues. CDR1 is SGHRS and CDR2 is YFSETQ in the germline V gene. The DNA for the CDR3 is TGCGCCAGCAGCTTGGACTCTGGGACAAACACTGAAGCTTTCTTT. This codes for CASSLDSGTNTEAFF.

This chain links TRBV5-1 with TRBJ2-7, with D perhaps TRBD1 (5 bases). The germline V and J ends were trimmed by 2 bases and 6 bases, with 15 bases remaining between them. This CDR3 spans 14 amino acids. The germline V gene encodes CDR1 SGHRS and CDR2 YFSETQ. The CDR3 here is CASSFSVGALEQYF. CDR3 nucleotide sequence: TGCGCCAGCAGCTTTTCAGTAGGGGCCCTCGAGCAGTACTTC.

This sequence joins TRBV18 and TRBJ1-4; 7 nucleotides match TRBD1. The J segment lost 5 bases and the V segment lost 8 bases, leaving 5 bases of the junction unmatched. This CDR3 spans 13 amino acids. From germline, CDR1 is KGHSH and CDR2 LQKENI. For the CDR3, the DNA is TGTGCCAGCACGGGACAGCCGAATGAAAAACTGTTTTTT. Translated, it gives CASTGQPNEKLFF.

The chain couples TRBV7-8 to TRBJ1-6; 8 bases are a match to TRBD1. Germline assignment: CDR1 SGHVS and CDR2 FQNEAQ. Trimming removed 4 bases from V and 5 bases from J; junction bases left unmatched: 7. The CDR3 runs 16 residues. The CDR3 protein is CASSSIRQGNNSPLHF. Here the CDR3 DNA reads TGTGCCAGCAGCTCGATAAGACAGGGGAATAATTCACCCCTCCACTTT.